This TCR beta chain was recovered during a study of blood T cell repertoires in COVID-19. Study background: PBMCs, B-cell-depleted T cells, or T cells provided the cDNA or gDNA that made up the material.

About this clone: Other DNA sequences of this sample code for an identical CDR3.

Clinical history as reported by participants underpinned cohort assignment. Each recovered donor of Cohort 3 presented with two negative PCRs, clearance, or symptom resolution. V lost 3 bases and J lost 1; bases outside the gene matches: 2. Germline V gene sequence: CDR1 SGHTA, CDR2 FQGNSA. CDR3 length: 14 amino acids. In the original analysis: Estimation of nucleated cell counts relied on the amplification of reference gene primers. Method: immunoSEQ multiplex PCR; TCRdb's copy keeps in-frame clones and lacks some. V, J and clone size are those of that table, while D and trimming were read from the DNA. Found here are about 190,000 clones, roughly 80% of them singletons; the top ten hold under 4%.

This sequence was found in a woman in her 30s who had recovered from COVID-19. The source material was PBMCs or T cells enriched from blood (not recorded which). The V gene is TRBV7-2, the J gene TRBJ2-5; TRBD2 agrees at 7 bases. CDR3 loop: CASSLGGGQETQYF. Here the CDR3 DNA reads TGTGCCAGCAGCTTGGGCGGGGGCCAAGAGACCCAGTACTTC.